This entry is about one T cell receptor beta chain. Other DNA sequences within the sample encode an identical CDR3. The germline CDR1 and CDR2 sequences are SGHTA and FQGNSA. This CDR3 comprises 14 residues. J gave up 6 bases and V 5 bases, and 4 bases lay outside the gene matches. These data originate in a study of blood T cell repertoires in COVID-19. Study information: The United States, Italy and Spain supplied acute and convalescent COVID-19 samples.

Sequencing was performed with immunoSEQ multiplex PCR; in TCRdb, only in-frame clones are kept and a portion is missing. The table includes 110,000 or so clones, approximately 87% detected once. This chain connects TRBV7-2 to TRBJ1-6, with 7 bases that match TRBD1. The sequence was collected from a man in his sixties with acute or convalescent COVID-19. Source material: peripheral blood. The DNA for the CDR3 is TGTGCCAGCAGCCCGGGACAGACTAATTCACCCCTCCACTTT. Translating it yields CASSPGQTNSPLHF.